This is a list of T cell receptor beta chains from one sample in a study of blood T cell repertoires in COVID-19. The method was immunoSEQ multiplex PCR; TCRdb's version includes in-frame clones alone and lacks a portion of them. The data hold roughly 160,000 clones, with around four fifths observed a single time. Specimen: peripheral blood. The receptor source for this set is a woman older than 75 with COVID-19, enrolled during active disease. Each CDR3 is given without its conserved first and last residue. D genes are given only for firm matches.

d_gene	v_gene	j_gene	CDR3aa
-	TRBV4-2	TRBJ1-1	ASSLPPGGSDTEAF
TRBD1	TRBV6-5	TRBJ2-7	ASSLRQGAYEQY
-	TRBV7-9	TRBJ2-3	ASSAQGQGTDTQY
TRBD2	TRBV14	TRBJ2-7	ASSPPGGVYEQY
-	TRBV7-9	TRBJ2-1	ASSPTGGIREQF
-	TRBV19	TRBJ2-3	ASNSGEDTQY
TRBD1	TRBV5-1	TRBJ2-1	ASSRAGTDSYNEQF
-	TRBV19	TRBJ1-2	ASSPPGYGYT
-	TRBV5-1	TRBJ2-1	ASSFGLASDEQF
TRBD1	TRBV12-3/TRBV12-4	TRBJ1-1	ASSQEGTGRAF
-	TRBV7-9	TRBJ1-1	ASSLSQGGDTEAF
-	TRBV7-3	TRBJ1-2	ASSSSPGRAYGYT
-	TRBV2	TRBJ1-1	ASRGAAPTIS
-	TRBV24-1	TRBJ1-5	ASGVSEDNQPQH
-	TRBV5-1	TRBJ1-3	ASSLGAPGNTIY
TRBD2	TRBV4-1	TRBJ2-1	ASSQGLAGRGEQF